Listed here is a single T cell receptor (beta chain). Its cognate antigen is unknown. Assay used: immunoSEQ multiplex PCR; TCRdb lists only in-frame clones, some missing. The sample includes about 90,000 clones, about 95% of them seen just once. This sample is drawn from a study of graft-versus-host responses after intestinal transplantation. About the study: All recipients were transplanted with multivisceral, liver-intestinal, or isolated intestinal grafts. Once they had received anti-thymocyte globulin induction, all recipients took tacrolimus and steroids for around 3 years.

Study-level results: Recipient marrow harbored GvH clones, some of which surfaced first in ileum or blood.

The trim removed 4 bases at V and 1 base at J, leaving 0 bases unmatched. The germline gives CDR1 SGDLS, CDR2 YYNGEE. This CDR3 comprises 13 residues. The TCR sequence derives from a human donor who was the organ donor for an intestinal transplant. This chain connects TRBV9 to TRBJ2-3, with 7 bases that match TRBD2. The source material was unstimulated CD4+ T cells sorted from spleen or lymph node cells, sampled before transplant. The CDR3 nucleotides read TGTGCCAGCAGCCTAGCGGGCACAGATACGCAGTATTTT. Translating gives CASSLAGTDTQYF.